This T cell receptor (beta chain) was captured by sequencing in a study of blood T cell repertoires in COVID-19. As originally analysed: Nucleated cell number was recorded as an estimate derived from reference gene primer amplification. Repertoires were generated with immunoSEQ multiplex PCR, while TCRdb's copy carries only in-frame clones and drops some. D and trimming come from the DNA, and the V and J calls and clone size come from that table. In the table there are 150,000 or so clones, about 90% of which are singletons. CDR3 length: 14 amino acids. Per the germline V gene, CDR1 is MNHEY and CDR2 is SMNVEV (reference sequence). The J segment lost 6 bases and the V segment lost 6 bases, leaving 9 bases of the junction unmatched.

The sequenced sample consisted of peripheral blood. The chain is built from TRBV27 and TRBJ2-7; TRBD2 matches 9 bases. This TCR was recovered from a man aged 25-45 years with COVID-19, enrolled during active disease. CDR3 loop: CASSPGLALGEQYF. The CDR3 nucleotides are TGTGCCAGCAGCCCGGGACTAGCTTTAGGCGAGCAGTACTTC.